This TCR beta chain was observed in a study of T-cell memory formation after mild COVID-19. About the research overall: TCR clusters largely stayed donor specific. Findings and limits, study-wide: Day 15 to 85 contracting clones showed balanced CD4/CD8; day 15 to 37 expanders favored CD4+.

The V gene lost 6 bases and the J gene lost 8 bases, with 11 bases spanning the gap. The V gene's germline CDR1 is MNHEY and CDR2 SMNVEV (reference sequence). This CDR3 has 12 residues. The 5'RACE method, run with constant-segment primers, produced TCR alpha and TCR beta cDNA libraries (carrying sample barcodes and UMIs). Each CDR3 protein is one row after TCRdb ran MiXCR on the 5' RACE reads. This table has 550,000 to 700,000 distinct CDR3 sequences, 15% to 20% appearing once. On this clonotype itself: Its matching antigen is unknown.

The J gene is TRBJ2-1, the V gene TRBV27; D call uncertain. What was sequenced was PBMCs or a T cell subset sorted from them (not recorded which). This receptor was identified in an adult woman who had mild COVID-19 (a few samples of this study predate the infection). Cell type and time point are not known. The CDR3 sequence: CASSHKADEQFF. The CDR3 bases are TGTGCCAGCAGCCACAAGGCGGATGAGCAGTTCTTC.